The TCR beta chain described here comes from a study of T cell responses to AZD1222 COVID-19 vaccine (dated by TCRdb to the early 2020s). Notes on the research overall: TCR sequencing covered approximately 230 trial participants: 200 to 210 given two doses of AZD1222 and approximately 25 given two doses of MenACWY control vaccine. Enrollment into the trials was organized by age into subgroups of 18-55, 56-69 and 70-plus years, and those subgroups contained 148, 28 and 57 TCR-sequenced participants, respectively. The paper's findings and limits, for the study overall: After two AZD1222 doses, spike-specific TCR breadth and depth were significantly higher than at day 0 and than in MenACWY recipients. Vaccine-associated CD4 TCRs spanned the whole spike protein, with dominant responses in regions 160-218 and 743-854. Because no day 14 peak-response samples were available, repertoires were characterized only after the peak T cell response. Most participants were white British and females outnumbered males, and the authors suggested that clonal diversity may have been underestimated. The 56-69-year group was small, and its depth increase did not reach significance, likely because of low power. Nearly half of unique spike-specific TCRs reportedly recognized epitopes outside regions mutated in the B.1.351 and B.1.1.7 variants. Conclusions about previously exposed vaccinees were limited because only a handful of AZD1222 recipients were SARS-CoV-2 seropositive at baseline.

Concerning this clone: What antigen it recognizes has not been identified. No quality values exist for individual bases; no much larger clone is one base distant.

CDR1 and CDR2 (KGHDR, SFDVKD) derive from the germline V gene. The CDR3 contains 17 residues, cysteine and phenylalanine counted. Left in the record is the CDR3 DNA by itself, 51 bases read in frame from the first base. After removal of 3 bases from V and 2 bases from J, the junction retains 7 bases not matched to a gene. The CDR3 regions of human TCRbeta chains were analyzed by immunosequencing. The authors' analysis ran thus. Repertoire TCRs were matched against a reference library of SARS-CoV-2-specific TCRs generated with the MIRA antigen-specificity platform. Breadth was defined as the fraction of unique TCRs that were SARS-CoV-2-associated, and depth was defined as the fraction of total T cells that were SARS-CoV-2-associated. Using the MIRA data, each spike-specific TCR was assigned both to the spike region to which the TCR was reactive and to a CD4 or CD8 class. Log10-transformed breadth and depth values were compared by one-way ANOVA with Sidak's multiple comparisons tests. This immuneACCESS table, as held by TCRdb, lists in-frame sequences with V and J called but not all clones. Of the missing ones, under half trace to an unresolved V gene in checked studies; the others have no known cause. V and J calls and clone size come straight from that table; D and trimming were deduced from the DNA. Here the sample has more than 150,000 clones; roughly 91% occur a single time. Approximately 1.9% of the sample is held by the ten biggest clonotypes.

The intended sense of this specimen's time point label: about 28 days (+/-7) after the second vaccine dose. AZD1222 recipients given second doses at about 4 weeks or at about 12 weeks were pooled, since spike-specific TCR depth and breadth were not found to differ between the two schedules. Samples from vaccinated people were obtained from the UK trials COV001 and COV002, which included a single-blind randomized controlled phase 2/3 trial of AZD1222 (ChAdOx1 nCoV-19) in healthy adults. Trial participant PBMC samples were collected at day 0 and day 28 after the second dose for TCRbeta chain sequencing.

This clonotype originated in an adult who received the AZD1222 COVID-19 vaccine. This chain is built from TRBV24-1 and TRBJ2-2; TRBD2 aligns with 8 central bases. The sample consisted of peripheral blood, taken 28 days after the second AZD1222 dose. Here the CDR3 is given as CATSDLTGGNNTGELFF. The DNA reads as follows: TGTGCCACCAGTGATCTGACGGGGGGGAACAACACCGGGGAGCTGTTTTTT.